This entry lists 23 T cell receptor beta chains sequenced from one sample in a study of graft-versus-host responses after intestinal transplantation. Clones were read by immunoSEQ multiplex PCR, and TCRdb kept only the in-frame ones, dropping some. The sample lists about 6,100 clones; about 91% were seen once. The source material was PBMCs, sampled approximately 80 days after transplant. Every receptor here comes from a human patient who received an intestinal transplant, so some T cells may come from the graft donor.

This chain uses TRBV6-1 with TRBJ2-1; D tentatively reads TRBD1 or TRBD2 (5 bases each). Trimming cost V 4 bases and J 4 bases, with 8 bases left between them. This CDR3 is built from 13 residues. Germline V gene data show CDR1 as MNHNS and CDR2 as SASEGT. CDR3 amino acids: CASSGDLYNEQFF. The CDR3 DNA reads TGTGCCAGCAGTGGGGACCTTTACAATGAGCAGTTCTTC.

The chain combines TRBV2 with TRBJ2-6, with 10 positions matching TRBD1. This CDR3 contains 18 residues. The ends lost 6 bases at V and 3 bases at J; junction bases unmatched: 11. From germline, CDR1 is SNHLY and CDR2 FYNNEI. The CDR3 bases are TGTGCCAGCAGCGACCCGGGACAGGGGCTTGATGGGGCCAACGTCCTGACTTTC. Translating gives CASSDPGQGLDGANVLTF.

This chain connects TRBV10-2 to TRBJ2-5; D call uncertain. The CDR3 runs to 13 residues. V was cut by 2 bases and J by 2 bases, with 6 bases left in between. The germline CDR1 and CDR2 sequences are WSHSY and SAAADI. For the CDR3, the DNA is TGCGCCAGCAGTGAGACAGTTCAAGAGACCCAGTACTTC. This gives the protein CASSETVQETQYF.

This chain connects TRBV11-3 to TRBJ2-1; the D is unclear. Trimming pared 5 bases from V and 7 bases from J, leaving 9 bases between. The CDR3 consists of 12 residues. CDR1 and CDR2 from the germline V gene are SGHNT and YENEEA. The chain's CDR3 is CASSDRKNEQFF. CDR3 bases: TGTGCCAGCAGCGACCGCAAAAATGAGCAGTTCTTC.

The CDR3 sequence is CASSYLGRENVDEQFF. The CDR3 bases are TGCGCCAGCAGCTATCTGGGCAGGGAAAACGTGGATGAGCAGTTCTTC. The rearrangement links TRBV5-1 to TRBJ2-1; D is perhaps TRBD1 (5 bases). The germline gives CDR1 SGHRS, CDR2 YFSETQ. V dropped 3 bases and J dropped 8 bases, with 21 bases sitting between them. The CDR3 has 16 residues.

The genes are TRBV5-1 and TRBJ2-7, with a tentative D call TRBD1 (6 bases). The germline CDR1 and CDR2 sequences are SGHRS and YFSETQ. CDR3 length: 15 residues. Trimming stripped 4 bases from V and 3 bases from J, with 17 bases between. The CDR3 reads CASSPQGTGDYEQYF. The CDR3 bases are TGCGCCAGCAGCCCACAGGGTACAGGAGACTACGAGCAGTACTTC.

This sequence joins TRBV7-2 and TRBJ2-7, with a tentative D call TRBD1 (6 bases). The V end was cut by 2 bases, the J end by 0 bases, with 17 bases between. This CDR3 spans 17 amino acids. Germline values: CDR1 SGHTA, CDR2 FQGNSA. For the CDR3, the DNA is TGTGCCAGCAGCTTATCGAGGTCAGGGGCCACCTCCTACGAGCAGTACTTC. Translating gives CASSLSRSGATSYEQYF.

The rearrangement joins TRBV18 to TRBJ2-1; no clear D. The CDR3 length is 14 residues. V gave up 4 bases and J gave up 3 bases, with 10 bases separating them. Germline assignment: CDR1 KGHSH and CDR2 LQKENI. In nucleotides, the CDR3 is TGTGCCAGCTCACTGCTGAGGCTCTACAATGAGCAGTTCTTC. Translating it yields CASSLLRLYNEQFF. The entire variable domain, with the rest obtained from reference TRBV18 and TRBJ2-1, is as follows: NAGVMQNPRHLVRRRGQEARLRCSPMKGHSHVYWYRQLPEEGLKFMVYLQKENIIDESGMPKERFSAEFPKEGPSILRIQQVVRGDSAAYFCASSLLRLYNEQFFGPGTRLTVL.

The chain employs TRBV11-2 and TRBJ2-5; TRBD2 aligns across 7 bases. The ends lost 2 bases at V and 0 bases at J; junction bases unmatched: 6. The germline gives CDR1 SGHAT, CDR2 FQNNGV. The length of the CDR3 is 16 residues. The CDR3 region has the DNA TGTGCCAGCAGCTTAAGCGGGGCGGGAAACCAAGAGACCCAGTACTTC. The encoded protein is CASSLSGAGNQETQYF.

This chain joins TRBV11-2 and TRBJ1-6; 9 positions match TRBD1. The CDR3 sequence is 14 residues long. With V trimmed by 5 bases and J by 6 bases, 2 bases remained unmatched. Germline CDR1 reads SGHAT; CDR2 reads FQNNGV. The CDR3 loop reads CASSRDRVNSPLHF. The CDR3 coding sequence is TGTGCCAGCAGCAGGGACAGGGTTAATTCACCCCTCCACTTT.

This chain uses TRBV9 with TRBJ2-7, with no clear D. CDR1 is SGDLS, CDR2 YYNGEE, per germline. The germline V and J ends were trimmed by 2 bases and 4 bases, with 13 bases remaining between them. This CDR3 spans 14 amino acids. The CDR3 DNA sequence: TGTGCCAGCAGCGTTCTAGACCGCGTTTACGAGCAGTACTTC. The encoded protein is CASSVLDRVYEQYF.

The chain employs TRBV25-1 and TRBJ2-2; no definite D call. V lost 3 bases, J lost 4 bases, and 12 bases lay in between. This CDR3 is built from 15 residues. Germline CDR1 reads MGHDK; CDR2 reads SYGVNS. The CDR3: CASSDEVAPTGELFF. DNA of the CDR3: TGTGCCAGCAGTGATGAGGTAGCCCCCACCGGGGAGCTGTTTTTT.

This chain uses TRBV11-2 with TRBJ1-1; no reliable D call. V shed 1 base and J shed 7 bases, with 10 bases lying between them. The CDR3 spans 13 residues. CDR1 and CDR2 (germline): SGHAT, FQNNGV. The CDR3 bases are TGTGCCAGCAGCTTAGGCCCCCGGAGTGAAGCTTTCTTT. Protein sequence: CASSLGPRSEAFF.

This clone occurred once. The chain recombines TRBV9 with TRBJ2-2; D remains ambiguous. This CDR3 spans 14 amino acids. V was shortened by 3 bases and J by 5 bases, with 11 bases between the two germline ends. Germline V gene sequence: CDR1 SGDLS, CDR2 YYNGEE. The CDR3 bases are TGTGCCAGCAGCGCTGCAGGTCGGACCGGGGAGCTGTTTTTT. Amino acids: CASSAAGRTGELFF.

The rearrangement uses TRBV4-1 and TRBJ1-1; D gene uncertain. Germline CDR1 MGHRA, CDR2 YSYEKL. The V and J ends lost 4 bases and 5 bases respectively, with 11 bases between them. The CDR3 runs 13 residues. Here the CDR3 reads CASSPRRGTEAFF. CDR3 nucleotide sequence: TGCGCCAGCAGCCCACGACGAGGGACTGAAGCTTTCTTT.

V gene TRBV9 combines with J gene TRBJ2-1; a weak D match, TRBD2 (6 bases). The CDR3 extends over 13 amino acids. Germline CDR1 is SGDLS and CDR2 is YYNGEE. The V end lost 5 bases, the J end lost 6 bases, and 12 bases lay between the germline ends. CDR3 residues: CASSSGSGNEQFF. In DNA form, the CDR3 reads TGTGCCAGCAGTAGCGGCTCCGGCAATGAGCAGTTCTTC. Based on the CDR3 plus reference TRBV9 and TRBJ2-1, the full variable domain is DSGVTQTPKHLITATGQRVTLRCSPRSGDLSVYWYQQSLDQGLQFLIQYYNGEERAKGNILERFSAQQFPDLHSELNLSSLELGDSALYFCASSSGSGNEQFFGPGTRLTVL.

The V gene is TRBV5-1, the J gene TRBJ2-1; 8 nucleotides agree with TRBD2. CDR3 size: 16 residues. V lost 6 bases, J lost 0 bases, and 8 bases stayed unmatched. Germline values: CDR1 SGHRS, CDR2 YFSETQ. In DNA, the CDR3 is TGCGCCAGCACCTTCATGAGCGGGAGCTCCTACAATGAGCAGTTCTTC. This gives the protein CASTFMSGSSYNEQFF.

This chain links TRBV2 with TRBJ2-1; no reliable D call. The CDR3 extends over 12 amino acids. Germline CDR1 and CDR2: SNHLY and FYNNEI. Trimming took off 6 bases at V and 7 bases at J, with 10 bases between the two ends. The CDR3 region has the DNA TGTGCCAGCAGACCATCAGGTAATGAGCAGTTCTTC. Translating it yields CASRPSGNEQFF.

This CDR3 reads CASSRYLGGVNEQFF. CDR3 DNA: TGCGCCAGCAGCCGTTATCTCGGGGGGGTAAATGAGCAGTTCTTC. The gene calls are TRBV4-3 and TRBJ2-1; 8 nucleotides match TRBD2. Losses at the gene ends were 4 bases for V and 7 bases for J; bases not matched to a gene: 9. Germline CDR1 and CDR2: LGHNA and YSLEER. CDR3 size: 15 residues.

This chain uses TRBV6-1 with TRBJ2-1; D unresolved. V lost 0 bases to trimming and J lost 5 bases, with 11 bases between them. Germline V gene sequence: CDR1 MNHNS, CDR2 SASEGT. The CDR3 covers 15 residues. CDR3: CASSEALEGHNEQFF. In nucleotides, the CDR3 is TGTGCCAGCAGTGAAGCGCTGGAAGGCCACAATGAGCAGTTCTTC.

This chain uses TRBV18 with TRBJ1-4; TRBD1 agrees at 8 bases. The CDR3 extends over 19 amino acids. J lost 0 bases, V lost 3 bases, and 12 bases had no gene match. The germline V gene encodes CDR1 KGHSH and CDR2 LQKENI. CDR3 sequence: CASSPLFGTGAATNEKLFF. The CDR3 DNA reads TGTGCCAGCTCACCCCTATTCGGGACAGGCGCAGCAACTAATGAAAAACTGTTTTTT.

This clone was seen a single time. V usage is TRBV19 and J usage is TRBJ2-1, with a weak D call TRBD2 (6 bases). CDR3 size: 15 residues. V was shortened by 3 bases and J by 2 bases, with 11 bases between the two germline ends. CDR1 and CDR2 from the germline V gene are LNHDA and SQIVND (reference sequence). Here the CDR3 reads CASSMRGDAYNEQFF. DNA for the CDR3: TGTGCCAGTAGTATGCGCGGGGACGCCTACAATGAGCAGTTCTTC.

This rearrangement joins TRBV15 to TRBJ2-5; the match to TRBD2 covers 10 bases. The germline V gene has CDR1 LNHNV and CDR2 YYDKDF (reference sequence). The J segment lost 4 bases and the V segment lost 5 bases, leaving 10 bases of the junction unmatched. This CDR3 is built from 16 residues. The CDR3 coding sequence is TGTGCCACCAGCGTCACCGGGACTAGCGACCCAGAGACCCAGTACTTC. Protein: CATSVTGTSDPETQYF.